This T cell receptor (beta chain) comes out of a study of neoadjuvant anti-PD-1 for oral cavity cancer. Regarding the study as a whole: TCR analyses covered only a few patients per response group.

This CDR3 comprises 11 residues. The V and J ends lost 3 bases and 6 bases respectively, with 3 bases between them. Germline CDR1 SNHLY, CDR2 FYNNEI. Details on this clone: Its antigen remains unknown.

Sequenced by immunoSEQ multiplex PCR; TCRdb stores in-frame clones only, minus some. The sample has just over 14,000 clones; roughly two thirds are singletons. These newly diagnosed stage II-IVA oral cavity squamous cell carcinoma patients had no prior systemic or radiation treatment. No culture or expansion preceded analysis of these blood cells. The material was PBMCs, obtained before nivolumab (anti-PD-1) treatment. The rearrangement joins TRBV2 to TRBJ1-5; D gene uncertain. The sequence was collected from a person aged 40 to 85 with oral cavity squamous cell carcinoma. The chain's CDR3 is CASSDPQPQHF. The CDR3 DNA reads TGTGCCAGCAGTGACCCTCAGCCCCAGCATTTT.